Below are 22 T cell receptor beta chains sequenced from a single sample in a study of T-cell memory formation after mild COVID-19. TCRdb used MiXCR to reprocess the 5' RACE reads, holding one entry per CDR3 protein. The table lists around 260,000 distinct CDR3 sequences, around 15% of them singletons. The sequencing input was PBMCs or a T cell subset sorted from them (not recorded which). Receptor source: a man between 18 and 29 years old who had mild COVID-19 (a few samples of this study predate the infection). Cell type and time point are not known.

This clonotype was seen more than once but under ten times. V usage is TRBV5-1 and J usage is TRBJ2-1; D unclear. Germline V CDR1 and CDR2: SGHRS, YFSETQ. Trimming took 0 bases from V and 1 from J, leaving 11 bases between them. This CDR3 spans 16 amino acids. The CDR3: CASSLGIGLSYNEQFF. CDR3 bases: TGCGCCAGCAGCTTGGGTATCGGGTTATCCTACAATGAGCAGTTCTTC.

V usage is TRBV27 and J usage is TRBJ2-5; D is unresolved. Trimming shortened V by 7 bases and J by 1 base, and 7 bases separated the two germline ends. From germline, CDR1 is MNHEY and CDR2 SMNVEV (reference sequence). This CDR3 has 12 amino acids. This chain's CDR3 is CASKNIQETQYF. The CDR3 coding sequence is TGTGCCAGCAAGAACATCCAAGAGACCCAGTACTTC.

V usage is TRBV24-1 and J usage is TRBJ2-3, with D perhaps TRBD2 (6 bases). Trimming took off 4 bases at V and 3 bases at J, with 10 bases between the two ends. In germline, CDR1 is KGHDR, CDR2 SFDVKD. CDR3 size: 14 residues. CDR3 loop: CATSDPAGTDTQYF. CDR3 DNA: TGTGCCACCAGTGACCCGGCGGGAACAGATACGCAGTATTTT.

The genes are TRBV19 and TRBJ2-7; D uncertain. The CDR3 spans 15 residues. V was clipped by 5 bases and J by 2 bases, with 16 bases between them. CDR1 is LNHDA, CDR2 SQIVND, per germline (reference sequence). CDR3 sequence (DNA): TGTGCCAGTAGTCGGGTTCGGGTATCCCCCTACGAGCAGTACGTC. Translation: CASSRVRVSPYEQYV.

This clonotype was seen a handful of times. The gene calls are TRBV12-3 or TRBV12-4 and TRBJ2-5; 8 bases are shared with TRBD2. The junction had 8 bases not matched to a gene; V was cut back by 6 bases and J by 5 bases. CDR3 size: 14 residues. In nucleotides, the CDR3 is TGTGCCAGCAGGCCGGGGGGGCTTGTGGAGACCCAGTACTTC. As protein: CASRPGGLVETQYF.

This clonotype turned up a few times. The chain couples TRBV29-1 to TRBJ2-2; no firm D call. CDR1 is SQVTM and CDR2 is ANQGSEA in the germline V gene. Trimming removed 5 bases at V and 2 bases at J, with 9 bases between. This CDR3 spans 13 amino acids. The CDR3 DNA follows: TGCAGCGTTAGGGCAGCCAACACCGGGGAGCTGTTTTTT. Translated: CSVRAANTGELFF.

This clonotype has more than one count but fewer than ten. The chain is built from TRBV29-1 and TRBJ2-5, with 10 positions matching TRBD1. CDR1 SQVTM and CDR2 ANQGSEA come from the germline V gene. V shed 6 bases and J 9 bases; nucleotides not matched to a gene: 4. The CDR3 consists of 11 residues. CDR3 bases: TGCAGCGTCGAGACAGGGGGCGCCCAGTACTTC. Translated, it gives CSVETGGAQYF.

V gene TRBV12-3 or TRBV12-4 combines with J gene TRBJ2-7, with a possible D match to TRBD2 (6 bases). V lost 4 bases and J 0 bases, leaving 22 bases between the germline ends. This CDR3 has 18 residues. CDR3 region: CASSCWDLRVSSSYEQYV. In nucleotides, the CDR3 is TGTGCCAGCAGTTGCTGGGACTTGAGAGTTTCTTCCTCCTACGAGCAGTACGTC.

This sequence joins TRBV6-6 and TRBJ1-2; D might be TRBD1 (6 bases). The germline gives CDR1 MNHNY, CDR2 SVGAGI (reference sequence). Trimming took 6 bases from V and 0 from J, leaving 17 bases between them. This CDR3 is 16 amino acids long. The CDR3, as DNA: TGTGCCAGCAGCTCTACCTCCAGACAGGCTAACTATGGCTACACCTTC. Amino acids: CASSSTSRQANYGYTF.

This rearrangement joins TRBV28 to TRBJ2-1; D is possibly TRBD1 or TRBD2 (6 bases each). The V gene's germline CDR1 is MDHEN and CDR2 SYDVKM. Trimming pared 5 bases from V and 5 bases from J, leaving 10 bases between. The CDR3 sequence is 13 residues long. CDR3 DNA sequence: TGTGCCAGCAGTGAGGGGGGAAACAATGAGCAGTTCTTC. It specifies CASSEGGNNEQFF. The entire variable domain, with the rest obtained from reference TRBV28 and TRBJ2-1, is as follows: DVKVTQSSRYLVKRTGEKVFLECVQDMDHENMFWYRQDPGLGLRLIYFSYDVKMKEKGDIPEGYSVSREKKERFSLILESASTNQTSMYLCASSEGGNNEQFFGPGTRLTVL.

J is TRBJ2-2 and V is TRBV5-5; D not certain. Germline V gives CDR1 SGHKS, CDR2 YYEKEE (reference sequence). V lost 6 bases and J 7 bases, leaving 16 bases between the germline ends. This CDR3 has 14 residues. Here the CDR3 DNA reads TGTGCCAGCACCATTCAGGTGCAGGTCGGGGAGCTGTTTTTT. This translates into CASTIQVQVGELFF.

The chain recombines TRBV30 with TRBJ1-2; D remains unclear. Trimming left V 0 bases short and J 8 bases short, with 10 bases between. This CDR3 comprises 12 residues. The germline CDR1 and CDR2 sequences are GTSNPN and SVGIG (reference sequence). DNA of the CDR3: TGTGCCTGGAGTGTGGGCGCGAAGGGCTACACCTTC. This gives the protein CAWSVGAKGYTF.

The chain links TRBV4-1 to TRBJ1-6; D uncertain. The V gene's germline CDR1 is MGHRA and CDR2 YSYEKL. This CDR3 has 12 amino acids. V was clipped by 1 base and J by 8 bases, with 3 bases between them. Here the CDR3 reads CASSQGDSPLHF. Written as DNA, the CDR3 is TGCGCCAGCAGCCAAGGTGATTCACCCCTCCACTTT.

The chain uses TRBV7-2 and TRBJ2-2; no firm D call. CDR1 is SGHTA and CDR2 is FQGNSA in the germline V gene. V lost 4 bases and J 6 bases, leaving 6 bases between the germline ends. CDR3 size: 12 residues. The CDR3 sequence is CASSSDSGELFF. In DNA, the CDR3 is TGTGCCAGCAGCTCGGATTCCGGGGAGCTGTTTTTT.

Of note for this clonotype: One junction end disagrees with the germline gene, perhaps due to a read error. The chain has TRBV28 and TRBJ2-3; TRBD2 aligns across 8 bases. The CDR3 consists of 15 residues. Looked up from germline, CDR1 is MDHEN and CDR2 is SYDVKM. CDR3 amino acids: CDSSPGGVGTDTQYF. CDR3 nucleotides: TGTGACAGCAGCCCGGGGGGGGTCGGCACAGATACGCAGTATTTT.

This clonotype occurred a few times. This chain uses TRBV3-1 with TRBJ2-5; D gene ambiguous. V lost 4 bases and J 5 bases, leaving 14 bases between the germline ends. Looked up from germline, CDR1 is LGHDT and CDR2 is YNNKEL (reference sequence). This CDR3 is 14 amino acids long. CDR3 region: CASSRPPDTETQYF. CDR3 DNA: TGTGCCAGCAGCCGACCTCCCGACACGGAGACCCAGTACTTC.

The chain combines TRBV27 with TRBJ2-3, with D unclear. The CDR3 extends over 15 amino acids. Trimming took off 2 bases at V and 1 base at J, with 10 bases between the two ends. The germline gives CDR1 MNHEY, CDR2 SMNVEV (reference sequence). This CDR3 is CASSLMADRTDTQYF. The CDR3 DNA is TGTGCCAGCAGTTTAATGGCGGACCGCACAGATACGCAGTATTTT.

This chain uses TRBV28 with TRBJ1-3; 8 bases agree with TRBD1. The trim removed 5 bases at V and 0 bases at J, leaving 9 bases unmatched. Per germline, CDR1 MDHEN and CDR2 SYDVKM. The CDR3 length is 17 residues. The CDR3 DNA reads as TGTGCCAGCAGTGGGTCCGGGACAGGTTTCTCTGGAAACACCATATATTTT. Translated, it gives CASSGSGTGFSGNTIYF.

In its sample, this clonotype was seen a few times. This sequence joins TRBV11-2 and TRBJ2-2, with 7 bases matching TRBD2. After removal of 8 bases from V and 5 bases from J, the junction contained 11 bases not matched to a gene. The CDR3 loop spans 15 amino acids. Per germline, CDR1 SGHAT and CDR2 FQNNGV. The CDR3 DNA follows: TGTGCCAGCGACTATTACGGGGGGTATACCGGGGAGCTGTTTTTT. Its translation: CASDYYGGYTGELFF.

This clonotype was observed once. The V call is TRBV5-1, the J call TRBJ2-5; no definite D call. Germline V gene lookup returns CDR1 SGHRS and CDR2 YFSETQ. Trimming stripped 4 bases from V and 5 bases from J, with 9 bases between. The length of the CDR3 is 12 residues. The CDR3 sequence is CASSHLRETQYF. CDR3 coding DNA: TGCGCCAGCAGCCACCTACGGGAGACCCAGTACTTC.

In its sample, this clonotype was seen a few times. The V gene is TRBV20-1, the J gene TRBJ1-1; D gene ambiguous. The CDR3 runs to 14 residues. Germline V gene sequence: CDR1 DFQATT, CDR2 SNEGSKA (reference sequence). V lost 1 base and J 3 bases, leaving 12 bases between the germline ends. The CDR3 DNA is TGCAGTGCTAGAGGTATAAGGAGGCACACTGAAGCTTTCTTT. It is translated as CSARGIRRHTEAFF.

The rearrangement links TRBV15 to TRBJ2-5, with a weak D call TRBD1 (8 bases). There are 14 residues in the CDR3. Trimming took off 5 bases at V and 4 bases at J, with 14 bases between the two ends. The germline V gene encodes CDR1 LNHNV and CDR2 YYDKDF (reference sequence). CDR3 sequence reads: CATSGNRGGETQYF. The CDR3, as DNA: TGTGCCACCAGCGGAAACAGGGGGGGAGAGACCCAGTACTTC.